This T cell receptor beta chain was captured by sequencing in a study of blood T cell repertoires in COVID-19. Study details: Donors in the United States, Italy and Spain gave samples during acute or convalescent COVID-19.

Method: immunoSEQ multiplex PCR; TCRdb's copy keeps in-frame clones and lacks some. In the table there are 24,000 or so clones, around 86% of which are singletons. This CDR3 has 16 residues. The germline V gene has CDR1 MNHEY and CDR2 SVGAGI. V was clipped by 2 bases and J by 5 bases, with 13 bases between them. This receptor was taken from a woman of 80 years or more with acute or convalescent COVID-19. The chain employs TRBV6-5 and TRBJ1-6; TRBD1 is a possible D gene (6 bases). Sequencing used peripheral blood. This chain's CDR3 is CASSYGGGAHNSPLHF. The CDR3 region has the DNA TGTGCCAGCAGTTACGGCGGGGGCGCCCATAATTCACCCCTCCACTTT.